This passage covers 25 T cell receptor beta chains from one sample sequenced in a study of tumor and adjacent non-tumor tissue in lung cancer. A modified ARM-PCR protocol with three rounds of nested PCR amplified TCRbeta. TCRdb reanalysed the multiplex PCR reads using MiXCR and keeps one entry per CDR3 protein. The sample contains approximately 100,000 distinct CDR3 sequences, more than 55% of which appear only once. The template was RNA from unsorted bulk tissue. The normal lung tissue was taken more than 3 cm from the tumor edge. Sequenced input: distant non-tumor lung tissue. The receptors shown here come from a man aged 25 to 45 with non-small cell lung cancer.

Notes on this clonotype: No conserved phenylalanine or tryptophan is present at the end of the CDR3, so a read error is the likely explanation. This chain joins TRBV20-1 and TRBJ1-1; the match to TRBD1 covers 7 bases. Per germline, CDR1 DFQATT and CDR2 SNEGSKA (reference sequence). The CDR3 runs to 14 residues. J was trimmed by 3 bases and V by 4 bases; bases with no gene match: 8. DNA of the CDR3: TGCAGTGCTAAAGGTTTAGGGGGCCACACTGAAGCTTTCATT. Encoded protein: CSAKGLGGHTEAFI.

This clonotype has only a few counts. The rearrangement uses TRBV7-6 and TRBJ2-1; TRBD2 matches 7 bases. The CDR3 totals 16 residues. V shed 1 base and J 3 bases; nucleotides not matched to a gene: 6. CDR1 and CDR2 (germline): SGHVS, FNYEAQ. The CDR3 DNA is TGTGCCAGCAGCTTAGAGATGGGCGGGAGCTACAATGAGCAGTTCTTC. Its translation is CASSLEMGGSYNEQFF.

This clonotype has just a few counts. One junction end disagrees with the germline gene, perhaps due to a read error. The chain links TRBV24-1 to TRBJ1-5, with a weak D call TRBD1 (5 bases). This CDR3 is built from 14 residues. Germline CDR1 is KGHDR and CDR2 is SFDVKD. As DNA, the CDR3 is TGTGCCACCAGTGACTCCCGACAGAATCAGGCCCAGCAGTTT. Residues: CATSDSRQNQAQQF.

This clonotype was recorded once. The genes are TRBV29-1 and TRBJ2-7, with D hard to call. Germline CDR1 is SQVTM and CDR2 is ANQGSEA. The CDR3 has 12 amino acids. In nucleotides, the CDR3 is TGCAGTGTCCTGGGTTCAGGCGGCGAGCAGTACTTC. It encodes CSVLGSGGEQYF.

In regard to this clonotype: This may arise from a read error, as a much more abundant clone is one base away. The V and J genes are TRBV10-3 and TRBJ1-1; perhaps TRBD1 as D (5 bases). Deletions cut 6 bases from V and 0 bases from J, with 14 bases between. Germline V gene lookup returns CDR1 ENHRY and CDR2 SYGVKD. The CDR3 contains 15 residues. In DNA form, the CDR3 reads TGTGCCATCAGAAGGGGTGAGAGCCTGAACACTGAAGCTTTCTTT. Amino acids: CAIRRGESLNTEAFF.

As for this clonotype: A junction end diverges from the germline sequence, so it may reflect a read error. The CDR3 reads CASSLAPTDCEQYF. In DNA, the CDR3 is TGTGCGAGCAGCTTAGCCCCGACTGACTGCGAGCAGTACTTC. The J gene is TRBJ2-7, the V gene TRBV11-1; no firm D call. The CDR3 loop spans 14 amino acids. Germline-derived CDR1 and CDR2 are SGHAT and FQDESV (reference sequence).

V usage is TRBV11-2 and J usage is TRBJ1-3; 7 bases align to TRBD1. Per the germline V gene, CDR1 is SGHAT and CDR2 is FQNNGV. The CDR3 has 14 amino acids. V lost 5 bases, J lost 4 bases, and 5 bases stayed unmatched. Here the CDR3 reads CASSPGTVGNTIYF. The DNA for the CDR3 is TGTGCCAGCAGCCCAGGGACAGTGGGAAACACCATATATTTT.

This clonotype was seen only a few times. This sequence joins TRBV11-3 and TRBJ2-7; D gene uncertain. Germline assignment: CDR1 SGHNT and CDR2 YENEEA. Trimming left V 9 bases short and J 3 bases short, with 12 bases between. The CDR3 runs 12 residues. DNA for the CDR3: TGTGCCAGGAGTTCTATTGGCTACGAGCAGTACTTC. Translated, it gives CARSSIGYEQYF.

To note about this clonotype: The junction and the germline gene differ at one end; a read error may be behind it. DNA for the CDR3: TGTGCCACCAGTGCCGGGACAGGGGACACTGACGCTTTCTTT. It codes for CATSAGTGDTDAFF. This chain joins TRBV24-1 and TRBJ1-1; 10 bases match TRBD1. The CDR3 has 14 amino acids. CDR1 KGHDR and CDR2 SFDVKD come from the germline V gene.

A word on this clonotype: Just one base apart from a much larger clone, this may be a read error. V and J are TRBV12-3 or TRBV12-4 and TRBJ2-6, with D maybe TRBD1 (5 bases). The CDR3 has 15 amino acids. CDR3 sequence: CASSRDSSEANVLTF. The CDR3 nucleotides read TGTGCCAGCAGTCGAGACAGCTCTGAGGCCAACGTCCTGACTTTC.

Worth noting for this clonotype: This may stem from a read error, because a much larger clone lies one nucleotide away. The J gene is TRBJ1-5, the V gene TRBV6-2 or TRBV6-3; possible D gene TRBD1, 6 bases. Germline CDR1 and CDR2: MNHEY and SVGEGT. V lost 9 bases to trimming and J lost 0 bases, with 18 bases between them. The length of the CDR3 is 16 residues. The CDR3 region has the DNA TGTGCCAGGAGCCCGCCAGGGGTTAGTAGCAATCAGCCCCAGCATTTT. Protein product: CARSPPGVSSNQPQHF.

As for this clonotype: A read error may account for a junction end that differs from germline. V and J are TRBV11-2 and TRBJ2-5, with D maybe TRBD2 (6 bases). The germline V gene encodes CDR1 SGHAT and CDR2 FQNNGV. The CDR3 extends over 15 amino acids. The CDR3 sequence: CANSLVAGLQETQYF. DNA of the CDR3: TGTGCCAACAGCCTGGTCGCGGGACTCCAAGAGACCCAGTACTTC.

The chain joins TRBV29-1 to TRBJ1-3; D gene unclear. Between the trimmed V and J ends, which lost 8 bases and 5 bases, there was a span of 10 bases. This CDR3 spans 11 amino acids. Germline V CDR1 and CDR2: SQVTM, ANQGSEA. The CDR3 nucleotides read TGCAGCCTTGTTTCTCGAAACACCATATATTTT. Its translation is CSLVSRNTIYF.

The chain joins TRBV4-3 to TRBJ1-4; D gene uncertain. Trimming removed 4 bases at V and 0 bases at J, with 18 bases between. The CDR3 is 18 residues long. From germline, CDR1 is LGHNA and CDR2 YSLEER. CDR3 nucleotides: TGCGCCAGCAGCCCCCAGGCCATGACGCGTGCAACTAATGAAAAACTGTTTTTT. Residues: CASSPQAMTRATNEKLFF.

This chain joins TRBV11-3 and TRBJ2-1, with TRBD1 matching 7 bases. After removal of 7 bases from V and 9 bases from J, the junction contained 12 bases not matched to a gene. Germline values: CDR1 SGHNT, CDR2 YENEEA. The CDR3 covers 14 residues. The CDR3 bases are TGTGCCAGCAACGAAAGACAGGGAGTGGGTGAGCAGTTCTTC. This sequence encodes CASNERQGVGEQFF.

On this clonotype itself: Being one base from a much bigger clone, this may be a read error. V and J are TRBV24-1 and TRBJ2-3; D may be TRBD1 (6 bases). The ends were cut back, 9 bases at V and 4 bases at J, with 16 bases in the middle. Germline V lookup: CDR1 KGHDR, CDR2 SFDVKD. CDR3 size: 14 residues. The CDR3 bases are TGTGCCACCTGTGTTAACAGGGAACCAGATACGCAGTATTTT. Its translation is CATCVNREPDTQYF.

This clonotype has just one count. Compared with germline, one end of the junction differs, possibly owing to a read error. The J gene is TRBJ2-3, the V gene TRBV4-3, with TRBD2 as a possible D gene (6 bases). Germline assignment: CDR1 LGHNA and CDR2 YSLEER. This CDR3 region has 17 residues. For the CDR3, the DNA is TGCGCCAGCAGCCAAGACGGGAGTGGGGCTGGCACAGGTACGCAGTATTTT. Its translation: CASSQDGSGAGTGTQYF.

With regard to this clonotype: The CDR3 does not end in the conserved phenylalanine or tryptophan, so this is likely a read error. Because the CDR3's place on the DNA is in doubt, the DNA is left out and the CDR3 is given as listed by TCRdb. This chain links TRBV30 with TRBJ2-5; the table's D call, TRBD1, has no DNA check behind it. Including both end residues, the CDR3 is 13 amino acids long. Germline assignment: CDR1 GTSNPN and CDR2 SVGIG (reference sequence). The chain's CDR3 is CAWNRDSQETQYL.

The chain couples TRBV4-1 to TRBJ2-1; a possible D gene is TRBD2 (6 bases). The CDR3 sequence is 18 residues long. V was trimmed by 6 bases and J by 5 bases, leaving 26 bases between them. In germline, CDR1 is MGHRA, CDR2 YSYEKL. In nucleotides, the CDR3 is TGCGCCAGCAGTCGGTCATTCCTATCGGGAGAGGGGCACAATGAGCAGTTCTTC. It encodes CASSRSFLSGEGHNEQFF.

Comments on this clonotype: Just one base apart from a much larger clone, this may be a read error. This chain links TRBV24-1 with TRBJ1-5; D call uncertain. This CDR3 has 15 residues. Germline CDR1 KGHDR, CDR2 SFDVKD. The CDR3 loop reads CDTSDSRSSNQPQHF. CDR3 DNA sequence: TGTGACACCAGTGATTCAAGGTCTAGCAATCAGCCCCAGCATTTT.

Many counts were recorded for this clonotype. The chain carries TRBV28 and TRBJ2-3; TRBD2 is a possible D gene (6 bases). CDR3 length: 14 residues. The germline V and J ends were trimmed by 5 bases and 2 bases, with 11 bases remaining between them. The germline V gene encodes CDR1 MDHEN and CDR2 SYDVKM. The CDR3 DNA is TGTGCCAGCAGTGCCCTAGCGTCCACAGATACGCAGTATTTT. Protein: CASSALASTDTQYF.

This clonotype was observed at least ten times. The rearrangement links TRBV11-2 to TRBJ1-1; D unclear. In germline, CDR1 is SGHAT, CDR2 FQNNGV. V lost 2 bases and J 4 bases, leaving 5 bases between the germline ends. This CDR3 is built from 12 residues. This CDR3 reads CASSLNPTEAFF. The DNA for the CDR3 is TGTGCCAGCAGCTTAAATCCCACTGAAGCTTTCTTT.

V and J are TRBV7-3 and TRBJ2-2; no definite D call. CDR1 and CDR2 from the germline V gene are SGHTA and FQGTGA. The CDR3 runs 14 residues. Trimming took off 5 bases at V and 4 bases at J, with 11 bases between the two ends. The CDR3 is CASSPRSPTGELFF. CDR3 bases: TGTGCCAGCAGCCCTCGGTCTCCCACCGGGGAGCTGTTTTTT.

Worth noting for this clonotype: It is likely a read error, because the conserved phenylalanine at the end of the CDR3 is missing. The chain recombines TRBV6-5 with TRBJ2-5; D may be TRBD1 or TRBD2 (5 bases each). Germline lookup yields CDR1 MNHEY and CDR2 SVGAGI. CDR3 size: 17 residues. The CDR3: CANSLMRPTVSGETQYL. The CDR3 region has the DNA TGTGCCAACAGTTTGATGAGACCGACAGTGTCGGGGGAGACCCAGTACTTA.

Details on this clonotype: This CDR3 fails to terminate in the conserved phenylalanine or tryptophan, so it likely reflects a read error. V gene TRBV29-1 combines with J gene TRBJ2-3; 10 bases are shared with TRBD1. The V gene's germline CDR1 is SQVTM and CDR2 ANQGSEA. V dropped 7 bases and J dropped 1; count of bases not matched to a gene: 8. The CDR3 covers 15 residues. CDR3: CSATPGTGGTDTQYL. CDR3 bases: TGCAGCGCGACCCCCGGGACAGGGGGCACAGATACGCAGTATCTT.